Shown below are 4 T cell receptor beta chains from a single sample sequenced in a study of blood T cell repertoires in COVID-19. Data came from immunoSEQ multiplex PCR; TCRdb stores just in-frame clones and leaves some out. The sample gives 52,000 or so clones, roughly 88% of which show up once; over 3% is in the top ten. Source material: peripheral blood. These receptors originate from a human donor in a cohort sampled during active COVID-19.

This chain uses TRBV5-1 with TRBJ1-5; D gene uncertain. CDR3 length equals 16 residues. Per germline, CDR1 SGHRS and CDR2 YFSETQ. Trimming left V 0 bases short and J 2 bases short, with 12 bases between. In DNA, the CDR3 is TGCGCCAGCAGCTTGGGCCCTAGAGGTGGCAATCAGCCCCAGCATTTT. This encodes CASSLGPRGGNQPQHF.

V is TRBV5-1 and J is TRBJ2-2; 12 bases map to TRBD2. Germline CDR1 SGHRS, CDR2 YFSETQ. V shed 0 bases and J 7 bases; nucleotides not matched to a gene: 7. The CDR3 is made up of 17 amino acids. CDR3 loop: CASSLELAGGLGGELFF. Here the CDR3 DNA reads TGCGCCAGCAGCTTGGAGCTAGCGGGAGGGCTCGGCGGGGAGCTGTTTTTT.

The CDR3 nucleotides read TGTGCCAGCAGCGTAGGTGTTAAGCCCGACACCATATATTTT. It specifies CASSVGVKPDTIYF. V gene TRBV9 combines with J gene TRBJ1-3; D unresolved. V lost 0 bases and J lost 8, with 12 bases in between. CDR3 length: 14 amino acids. Germline CDR1 is SGDLS and CDR2 is YYNGEE.

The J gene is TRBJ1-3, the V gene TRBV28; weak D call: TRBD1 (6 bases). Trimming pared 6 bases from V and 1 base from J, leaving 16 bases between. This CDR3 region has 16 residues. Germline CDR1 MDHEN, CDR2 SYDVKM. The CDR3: CASSLRGSHSGNTIYF. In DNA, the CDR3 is TGTGCCAGCAGCCTAAGGGGGTCTCATTCTGGAAACACCATATATTTT. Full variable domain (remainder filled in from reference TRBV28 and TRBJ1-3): DVKVTQSSRYLVKRTGEKVFLECVQDMDHENMFWYRQDPGLGLRLIYFSYDVKMKEKGDIPEGYSVSREKKERFSLILESASTNQTSMYLCASSLRGSHSGNTIYFGEGSWLTVV.